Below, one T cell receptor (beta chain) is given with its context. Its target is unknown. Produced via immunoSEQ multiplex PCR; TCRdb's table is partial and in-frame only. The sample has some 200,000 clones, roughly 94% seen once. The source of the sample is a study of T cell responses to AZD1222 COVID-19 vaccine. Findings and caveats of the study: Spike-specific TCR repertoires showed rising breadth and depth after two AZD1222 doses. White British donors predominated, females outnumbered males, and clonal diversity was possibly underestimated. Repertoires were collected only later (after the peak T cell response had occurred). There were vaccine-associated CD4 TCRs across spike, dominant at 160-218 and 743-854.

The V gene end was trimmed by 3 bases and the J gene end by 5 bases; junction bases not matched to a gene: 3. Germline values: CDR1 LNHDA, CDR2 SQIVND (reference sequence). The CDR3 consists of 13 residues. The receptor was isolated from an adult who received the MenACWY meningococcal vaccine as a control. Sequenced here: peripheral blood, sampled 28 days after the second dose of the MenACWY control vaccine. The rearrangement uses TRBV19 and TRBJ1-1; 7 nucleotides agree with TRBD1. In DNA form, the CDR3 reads TGTGCCAGTAGTATCCAGGGGGGGACTGAAGCTTTCTTT. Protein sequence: CASSIQGGTEAFF.